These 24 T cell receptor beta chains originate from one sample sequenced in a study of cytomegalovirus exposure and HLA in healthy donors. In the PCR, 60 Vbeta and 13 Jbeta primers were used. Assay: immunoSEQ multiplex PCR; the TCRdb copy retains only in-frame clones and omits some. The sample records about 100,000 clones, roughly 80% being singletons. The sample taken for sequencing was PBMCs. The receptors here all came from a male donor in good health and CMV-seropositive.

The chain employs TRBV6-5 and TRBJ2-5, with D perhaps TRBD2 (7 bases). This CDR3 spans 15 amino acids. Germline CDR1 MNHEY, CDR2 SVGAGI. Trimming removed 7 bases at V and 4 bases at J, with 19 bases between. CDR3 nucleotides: TGTGCCAGCACCCTGGGGGGGGGCCGTGGAGAGACCCAGTACTTC. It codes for CASTLGGGRGETQYF.

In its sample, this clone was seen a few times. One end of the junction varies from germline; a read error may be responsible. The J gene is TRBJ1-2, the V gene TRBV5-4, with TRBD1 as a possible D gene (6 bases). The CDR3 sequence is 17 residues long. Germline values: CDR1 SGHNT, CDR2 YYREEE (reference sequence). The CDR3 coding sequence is TGTGCCAGCACCTTGGGGCCAGGGGAGAGACAGATCTATGGCTACACCTTC. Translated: CASTLGPGERQIYGYTF.

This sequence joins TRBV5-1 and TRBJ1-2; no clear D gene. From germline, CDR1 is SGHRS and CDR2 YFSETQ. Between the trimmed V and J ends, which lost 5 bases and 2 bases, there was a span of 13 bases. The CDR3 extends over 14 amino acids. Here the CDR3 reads CASRGDILNYGYTF. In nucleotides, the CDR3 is TGCGCCAGCAGGGGCGATATCCTCAACTATGGCTACACCTTC.

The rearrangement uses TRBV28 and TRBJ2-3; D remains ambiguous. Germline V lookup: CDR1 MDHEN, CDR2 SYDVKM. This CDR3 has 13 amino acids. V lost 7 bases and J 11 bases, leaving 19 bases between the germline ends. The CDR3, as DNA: TGTGCCAGCAACTGGGCCAATCGGCCTCGGCAGTATTTT. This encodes CASNWANRPRQYF.

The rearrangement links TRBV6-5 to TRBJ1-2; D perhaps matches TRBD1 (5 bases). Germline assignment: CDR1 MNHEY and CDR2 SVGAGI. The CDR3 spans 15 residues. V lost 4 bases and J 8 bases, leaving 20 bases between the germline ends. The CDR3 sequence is CASSFTPRLGGGYTF. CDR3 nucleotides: TGTGCCAGCAGTTTCACACCCCGCCTCGGGGGAGGCTACACCTTC.

The CDR3 sequence is CATYRDSYNEQFF. Written as DNA, the CDR3 is TGTGCCACCTACAGGGACTCCTACAATGAGCAGTTCTTC. The chain couples TRBV10-3 to TRBJ2-1, with D tentatively TRBD1 (6 bases). Germline assignment: CDR1 ENHRY and CDR2 SYGVKD. Trimming shortened V by 10 bases and J by 0 bases, and 10 bases separated the two germline ends. The CDR3 covers 13 residues.

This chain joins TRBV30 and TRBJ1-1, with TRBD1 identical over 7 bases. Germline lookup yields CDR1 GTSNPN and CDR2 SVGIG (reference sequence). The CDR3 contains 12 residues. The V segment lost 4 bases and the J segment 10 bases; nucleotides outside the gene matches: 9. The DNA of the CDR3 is TGTGCCTGGACTCTAGAGGGGGCGCGAGCTTTCTTT. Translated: CAWTLEGARAFF.

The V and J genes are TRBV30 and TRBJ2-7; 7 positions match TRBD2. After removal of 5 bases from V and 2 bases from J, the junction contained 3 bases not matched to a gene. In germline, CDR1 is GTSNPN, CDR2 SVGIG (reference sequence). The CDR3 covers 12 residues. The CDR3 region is CAWGTNTYEQYF. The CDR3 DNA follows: TGTGCCTGGGGGACTAACACCTACGAGCAGTACTTC.

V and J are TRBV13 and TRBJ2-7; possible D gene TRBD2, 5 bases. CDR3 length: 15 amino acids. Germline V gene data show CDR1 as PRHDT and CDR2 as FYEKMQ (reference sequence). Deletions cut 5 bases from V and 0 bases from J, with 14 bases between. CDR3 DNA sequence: TGTGCCAGCAGCCCTGCCGGGGTTGGCTCCTACGAGCAGTACTTC. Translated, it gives CASSPAGVGSYEQYF.

Written as DNA, the CDR3 is TGCGCCAGCAGCTTCCCCAGCGGGGGGGCCGGAGTTGAGCAGTTCTTC. It encodes CASSFPSGGAGVEQFF. This chain links TRBV5-1 with TRBJ2-1; TRBD2 matches at 10 bases. The ends lost 2 bases at V and 9 bases at J; junction bases unmatched: 11. The CDR3 is 16 amino acids. Germline V lookup: CDR1 SGHRS, CDR2 YFSETQ.

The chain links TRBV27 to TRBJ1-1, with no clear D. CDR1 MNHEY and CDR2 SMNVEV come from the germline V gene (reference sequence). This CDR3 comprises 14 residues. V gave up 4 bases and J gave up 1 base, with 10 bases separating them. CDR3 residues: CASSSPTRNTEAFF. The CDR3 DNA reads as TGTGCCAGCAGTTCCCCGACACGGAACACTGAAGCTTTCTTT.

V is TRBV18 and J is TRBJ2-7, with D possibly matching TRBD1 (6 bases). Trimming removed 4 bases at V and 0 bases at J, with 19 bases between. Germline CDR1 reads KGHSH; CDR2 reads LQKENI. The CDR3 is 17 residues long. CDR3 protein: CASSLQGTGVSSYEQYF. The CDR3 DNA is TGTGCCAGCTCACTCCAGGGGACCGGGGTTAGCTCCTACGAGCAGTACTTC.

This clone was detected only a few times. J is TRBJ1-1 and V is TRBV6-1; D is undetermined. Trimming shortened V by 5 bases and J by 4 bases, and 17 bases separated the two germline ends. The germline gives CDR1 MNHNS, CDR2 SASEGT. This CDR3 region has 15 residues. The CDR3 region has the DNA TGTGCCAGCAGTCGCCGTGTTTTCGGAGGCACTGAAGCTTTCTTT. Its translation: CASSRRVFGGTEAFF.

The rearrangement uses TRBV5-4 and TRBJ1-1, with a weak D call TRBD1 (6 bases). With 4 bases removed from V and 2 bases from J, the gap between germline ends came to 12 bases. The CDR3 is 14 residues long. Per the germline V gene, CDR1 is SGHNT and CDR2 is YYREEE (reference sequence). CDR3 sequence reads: CASSPFRGNTEAFF. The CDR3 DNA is TGTGCCAGCAGCCCTTTCAGGGGCAACACTGAAGCTTTCTTT.

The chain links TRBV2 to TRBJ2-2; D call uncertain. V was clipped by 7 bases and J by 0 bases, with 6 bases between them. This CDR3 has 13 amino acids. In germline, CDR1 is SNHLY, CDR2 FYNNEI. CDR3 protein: CASTGPNTGELFF. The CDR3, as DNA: TGTGCCAGCACTGGGCCGAACACCGGGGAGCTGTTTTTT.

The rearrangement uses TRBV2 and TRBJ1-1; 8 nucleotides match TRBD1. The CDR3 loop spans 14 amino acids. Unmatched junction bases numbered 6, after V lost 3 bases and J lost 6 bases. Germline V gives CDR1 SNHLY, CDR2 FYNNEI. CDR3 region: CASSEAGGVPEAFF. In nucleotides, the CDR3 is TGTGCCAGCAGTGAGGCAGGGGGCGTCCCTGAAGCTTTCTTT. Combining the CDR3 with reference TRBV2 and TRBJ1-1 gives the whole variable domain EPEVTQTPSHQVTQMGQEVILRCVPISNHLYFYWYRQILGQKVEFLVSFYNNEISEKSEIFDDQFSVERPDGSNFTLKIRSTKLEDSAMYFCASSEAGGVPEAFFGQGTRLTVV.

CDR3 amino acids: CASSSRQIAYEQYF. DNA of the CDR3: TGTGCCAGCAGCTCTCGACAGATCGCCTACGAGCAGTACTTC. The chain is built from TRBV7-9 and TRBJ2-5; a possible D gene is TRBD1 (5 bases). The closer fit of TRBJ2-7 to the DNA end suggests the J call may be wrong. The length of the CDR3 is 14 residues. Germline V lookup: CDR1 SEHNR, CDR2 FQNEAQ (reference sequence).

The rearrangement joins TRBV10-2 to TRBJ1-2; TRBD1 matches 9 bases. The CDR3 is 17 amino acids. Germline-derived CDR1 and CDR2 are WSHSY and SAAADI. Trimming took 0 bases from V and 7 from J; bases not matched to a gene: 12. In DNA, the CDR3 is TGCGCCAGCAGTGAGTCTTTGAGCGGGACAGGGTGGCGTGGCTACACCTTC. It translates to CASSESLSGTGWRGYTF.

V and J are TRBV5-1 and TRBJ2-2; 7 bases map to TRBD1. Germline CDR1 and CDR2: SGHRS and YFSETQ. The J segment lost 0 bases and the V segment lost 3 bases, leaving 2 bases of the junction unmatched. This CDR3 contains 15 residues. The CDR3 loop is CASSWTGSNTGELFF. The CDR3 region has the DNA TGCGCCAGCAGCTGGACAGGTTCGAACACCGGGGAGCTGTTTTTT.

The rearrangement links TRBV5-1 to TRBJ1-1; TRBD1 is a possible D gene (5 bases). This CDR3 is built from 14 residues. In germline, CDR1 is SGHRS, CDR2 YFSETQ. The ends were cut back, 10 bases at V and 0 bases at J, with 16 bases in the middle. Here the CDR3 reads CASKDGGVNTEAFF. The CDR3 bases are TGCGCCTCCAAAGACGGGGGAGTGAACACTGAAGCTTTCTTT.

CDR3 nucleotide sequence: TGTGCCAGCAGCTTAAACAGGGGGAGGAACTATGGCTACACCTTC. Its translation: CASSLNRGRNYGYTF. This chain joins TRBV7-2 and TRBJ1-2, with 8 bases aligning to TRBD1. This CDR3 contains 15 residues. With 2 bases clipped from V and 2 bases from J, the junction kept 4 bases outside the gene matches. Germline V gene data show CDR1 as SGHTA and CDR2 as FQGNSA.

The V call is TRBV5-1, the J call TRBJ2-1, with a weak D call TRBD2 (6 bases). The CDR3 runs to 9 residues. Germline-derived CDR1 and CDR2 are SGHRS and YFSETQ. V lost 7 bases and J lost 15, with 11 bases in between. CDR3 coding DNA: TGCGCCAGCGGGGGGACGGGGTTCTTC. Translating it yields CASGGTGFF. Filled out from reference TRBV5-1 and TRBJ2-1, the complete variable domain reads KAGVTQTPRYLIKTRGQQVTLSCSPISGHRSVSWYQQTPGQGLQFLFEYFSETQRNKGNFPGRFSGRQFSNSRSEMNVSTLELGDSALYLCASGGTGFFGPGTRLTVL.

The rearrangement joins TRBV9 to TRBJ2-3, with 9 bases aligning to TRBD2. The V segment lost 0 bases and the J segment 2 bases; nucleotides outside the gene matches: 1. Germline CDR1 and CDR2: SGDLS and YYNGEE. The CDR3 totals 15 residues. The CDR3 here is CASSVAGLATDTQYF. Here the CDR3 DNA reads TGTGCCAGCAGCGTAGCGGGACTAGCCACAGATACGCAGTATTTT.

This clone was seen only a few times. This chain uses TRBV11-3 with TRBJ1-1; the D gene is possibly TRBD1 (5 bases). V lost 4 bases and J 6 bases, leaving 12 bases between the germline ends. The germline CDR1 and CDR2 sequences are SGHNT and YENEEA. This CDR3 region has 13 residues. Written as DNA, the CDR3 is TGTGCCAGCAGCTCTCCCAGGGTACCTGAAGCTTTCTTT. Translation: CASSSPRVPEAFF.